This T cell receptor (beta chain) is from a study of cytomegalovirus exposure and HLA in healthy donors. The CDR3 is 18 amino acids. Deletions cut 0 bases from V and 10 bases from J, with 26 bases between. Per germline, CDR1 LGHNT and CDR2 FRNRAP. The PCR was carried out with 60 Vbeta primers and 13 Jbeta primers. Data came from immunoSEQ multiplex PCR; TCRdb stores just in-frame clones and leaves some out. Its clone listing holds some 180,000 clones. The sequenced sample was PBMCs. This sequence joins TRBV12-5 and TRBJ2-3, with a possible D match to TRBD2 (5 bases). This receptor was taken from a man aged 25-45 years in good health and CMV-seronegative. The CDR3 DNA is TGTGCTAGTGGTTTGGTAGTCGGGCGGGCCCGCGAAGCAGAAGCGCAGTATTTT. It specifies CASGLVVGRAREAEAQYF.